Below are 22 T cell receptor beta chains sequenced from a single sample in a study of OX40 agonist ivuxolimab in advanced cancers. Profiling relied on immunoSEQ multiplex PCR, and the TCRdb table lists in-frame clones only, not all of them. The sample holds roughly 88,000 clones; around 87% are singletons and the top ten take about 4.5%. The sample was CD4+ or CD8+ T cells sorted from blood, taken in a trial of the OX40 agonist ivuxolimab. All receptors come from an adult with an advanced solid tumor such as melanoma, head and neck, liver or kidney cancer.

The genes are TRBV7-3 and TRBJ2-7; maybe TRBD2 (6 bases). The germline V and J ends were trimmed by 5 bases and 7 bases, with 15 bases remaining between them. Germline V gene lookup returns CDR1 SGHTA and CDR2 FQGTGA. The CDR3 sequence is 13 residues long. The CDR3 protein is CASSPLGGGEQYF. The CDR3 bases are TGTGCCAGCAGCCCACTCGGGGGTGGGGAGCAGTACTTC.

The genes are TRBV5-5 and TRBJ1-3; the D gene is possibly TRBD1 (6 bases). The germline CDR1 and CDR2 sequences are SGHKS and YYEKEE (reference sequence). The length of the CDR3 is 15 residues. V lost 0 bases and J 2 bases, leaving 9 bases between the germline ends. In DNA form, the CDR3 reads TGTGCCAGCAGCTTGGACAGGGCCGCTGGAAACACCATATATTTT. This translates into CASSLDRAAGNTIYF.

The CDR3: CASRADRWNTEAFF. The CDR3 nucleotides are TGCGCCAGCAGAGCGGACAGGTGGAACACTGAAGCTTTCTTT. The V gene is TRBV5-1, the J gene TRBJ1-1, with 7 nucleotides matching TRBD1. V lost 5 bases and J lost 1; bases outside the gene matches: 5. Germline V gene data show CDR1 as SGHRS and CDR2 as YFSETQ. There are 14 residues in the CDR3.

The V call is TRBV5-1, the J call TRBJ2-5; D remains ambiguous. From germline, CDR1 is SGHRS and CDR2 YFSETQ. V was clipped by 0 bases and J by 3 bases, with 9 bases between them. The CDR3 runs 14 residues. As DNA, the CDR3 is TGCGCCAGCAGCTTGGGCTATCACAAAGAGACCCAGTACTTC. It encodes CASSLGYHKETQYF.

The V and J genes are TRBV6-1 and TRBJ2-7; TRBD1 matches at 8 bases. The germline V gene encodes CDR1 MNHNS and CDR2 SASEGT. The ends lost 6 bases at V and 4 bases at J; junction bases unmatched: 11. The CDR3 contains 15 residues. CDR3 loop: CASSLGQGAPYEQYF. The CDR3 bases are TGTGCCAGCAGCCTCGGACAGGGCGCCCCATACGAGCAGTACTTC.

The chain has TRBV5-4 and TRBJ2-7, with 11 positions matching TRBD2. CDR1 is SGHNT, CDR2 YYREEE, per germline (reference sequence). J was trimmed by 7 bases and V by 5 bases; bases with no gene match: 14. The CDR3 has 16 residues. The CDR3 DNA is TGTGCCAGCAGTGGGACTAGCGGCACAAGGGCGAGGGAGCAGTACTTC. Its translation: CASSGTSGTRAREQYF.

The chain links TRBV28 to TRBJ1-5; no firm D call. The V gene lost 6 bases and the J gene lost 0 bases, with 18 bases spanning the gap. CDR1 and CDR2 from the germline V gene are MDHEN and SYDVKM. CDR3 length equals 17 residues. DNA of the CDR3: TGTGCCAGCAGCCCCGTCGAGAAGGTCAATAGCAATCAGCCCCAGCATTTT. Translation gives CASSPVEKVNSNQPQHF.

The CDR3 sequence is CASRGDRGAYEQYF. The CDR3 DNA reads TGTGCCAGCAGGGGGGACAGGGGGGCCTACGAGCAGTACTTC. The V call is TRBV25-1, the J call TRBJ2-7; 11 positions agree with TRBD1. The CDR3 is made up of 14 amino acids. Germline V lookup: CDR1 MGHDK, CDR2 SYGVNS. Trimming removed 6 bases from V and 2 bases from J; junction bases left unmatched: 3.

This clone appeared a few times. The rearrangement links TRBV5-1 to TRBJ2-7; tentatively, D is TRBD2 (5 bases). The V end was cut by 0 bases, the J end by 0 bases, with 10 bases between. The CDR3 is 15 amino acids. Germline values: CDR1 SGHRS, CDR2 YFSETQ. This CDR3 reads CASSLGDGSSYEQYF. The CDR3 nucleotides are TGCGCCAGCAGCTTGGGGGATGGGAGCTCCTACGAGCAGTACTTC.

This chain joins TRBV19 and TRBJ1-5; 7 bases are a match to TRBD1. The CDR3 spans 15 residues. V dropped 5 bases and J dropped 6; count of bases not matched to a gene: 10. The V gene's germline CDR1 is LNHDA and CDR2 SQIVND (reference sequence). This CDR3 reads CASSDNRQGPQPQHF. The CDR3 DNA is TGTGCCAGTAGTGATAATAGACAGGGACCTCAGCCCCAGCATTTT. The full variable domain, in which reference TRBV19 and TRBJ1-5 provide the parts outside the CDR3, is DGGITQSPKYLFRKEGQNVTLSCEQNLNHDAMYWYRQDPGQGLRLIYYSQIVNDFQKGDIAEGYSVSREKKESFPLTVTSAQKNPTAFYLCASSDNRQGPQPQHFGDGTRLSIL.

The J gene is TRBJ1-1, the V gene TRBV7-8; D ambiguous. Germline CDR1 SGHVS, CDR2 FQNEAQ. This CDR3 region has 11 residues. The germline V and J ends were trimmed by 1 base and 5 bases, with 2 bases remaining between them. This chain's CDR3 is CASSLETEAFF. The CDR3, as DNA: TGTGCCAGCAGCTTAGAAACTGAAGCTTTCTTT.

This clone occurred once. The chain has TRBV19 and TRBJ1-1; 9 nucleotides match TRBD1. The germline V gene encodes CDR1 LNHDA and CDR2 SQIVND (reference sequence). The CDR3 has 13 residues. The V and J ends lost 4 bases and 11 bases, in that order; junction bases with no gene match: 8. CDR3 amino acids: CASSTRDRAKAFF. The CDR3 DNA reads as TGTGCCAGTAGTACAAGGGACAGGGCTAAGGCTTTCTTT.

V and J are TRBV19 and TRBJ2-2, with 9 bases aligning to TRBD2. This CDR3 contains 16 residues. Germline V gene data show CDR1 as LNHDA and CDR2 as SQIVND (reference sequence). Trimming removed 5 bases from V and 4 bases from J; junction bases left unmatched: 8. The CDR3 DNA sequence: TGTGCCAGTAGTCCCCGACTAGCGGAACTCACCGGGGAGCTGTTTTTT. This gives the protein CASSPRLAELTGELFF.

This chain's CDR3 is CASSVGIVETQYF. The CDR3 nucleotides are TGTGCCAGCAGCGTCGGGATCGTGGAGACCCAGTACTTC. The chain combines TRBV9 with TRBJ2-5; a possible D gene is TRBD2 (5 bases). CDR1 is SGDLS and CDR2 is YYNGEE in the germline V gene. This CDR3 has 13 amino acids. The V and J ends lost 2 bases and 5 bases respectively, with 10 bases between them. Looking up the rest from reference TRBV9 and TRBJ2-5 gives the full variable domain: DSGVTQTPKHLITATGQRVTLRCSPRSGDLSVYWYQQSLDQGLQFLIQYYNGEERAKGNILERFSAQQFPDLHSELNLSSLELGDSALYFCASSVGIVETQYFGPGTRLLVL.

The chain employs TRBV7-3 and TRBJ2-2; 14 positions match TRBD2. Trimming at V came to 3 bases and at J to 5 bases, leaving 2 bases not matched to a gene. The CDR3 has 16 amino acids. CDR1 and CDR2 from the germline V gene are SGHTA and FQGTGA. CDR3: CASSLGLAGATGELFF. The CDR3 DNA reads TGTGCCAGCAGCTTGGGACTAGCGGGAGCGACCGGGGAGCTGTTTTTT.

The chain recombines TRBV19 with TRBJ1-6; the match to TRBD1 covers 10 bases. Trimming took 5 bases from V and 7 from J; bases not matched to a gene: 5. Germline V gene data show CDR1 as LNHDA and CDR2 as SQIVND (reference sequence). This CDR3 spans 15 amino acids. CDR3 in amino acids: CASSPPGQGNSPLHF. In nucleotides, the CDR3 is TGTGCCAGTAGTCCACCGGGACAGGGGAATTCACCCCTCCACTTT.

The chain's CDR3 is CASSQDSNQPQHF. In DNA form, the CDR3 reads TGCGCCAGCAGTCAGGATAGCAATCAGCCCCAGCATTTT. The chain carries TRBV5-1 and TRBJ1-5; D gene unclear. This CDR3 spans 13 amino acids. Germline V gives CDR1 SGHRS, CDR2 YFSETQ. Between the trimmed V and J ends, which lost 5 bases and 0 bases, there was a span of 6 bases.

The chain joins TRBV4-3 to TRBJ2-3, with TRBD2 matching 11 bases. This CDR3 spans 16 amino acids. J lost 3 bases, V lost 4 bases, and 6 bases had no gene match. The germline V gene has CDR1 LGHNA and CDR2 YSLEER. CDR3: CASSPLTSGKTDTQYF. The CDR3 region has the DNA TGCGCCAGCAGCCCTTTGACTAGCGGGAAAACAGATACGCAGTATTTT.

The CDR3 region has the DNA TGTGCCAGCAGCTTGGCTGCGGGGGTCACAGATACGCAGTATTTT. It yields the protein CASSLAAGVTDTQYF. The chain couples TRBV5-8 to TRBJ2-3, with 7 bases aligning to TRBD2. The V and J ends lost 0 bases and 2 bases, in that order; junction bases with no gene match: 3. Germline V CDR1 and CDR2: SGHTS, YDEGEE. This CDR3 comprises 15 residues.

This sequence joins TRBV7-7 and TRBJ1-4; no clear D. Germline V CDR1 and CDR2: SSHAT, FNYEAQ (reference sequence). The CDR3 covers 13 residues. The ends were cut back, 7 bases at V and 5 bases at J, with 11 bases in the middle. The CDR3 DNA is TGTGCCAGCAAGGCAGGTTTGAATGAAAAACTGTTTTTT. Its translation: CASKAGLNEKLFF.

The chain is built from TRBV6-5 and TRBJ2-1, with D possibly being TRBD2 (5 bases). V shed 6 bases and J shed 4 bases, with 16 bases lying between them. Germline V gives CDR1 MNHEY, CDR2 SVGAGI. This CDR3 comprises 15 residues. The CDR3 nucleotides are TGTGCCAGCAGCCCAGTCCAGCGGAAATACAATGAGCAGTTCTTC. This gives the protein CASSPVQRKYNEQFF.

The chain is built from TRBV19 and TRBJ2-5; 8 bases align to TRBD2. The germline V gene has CDR1 LNHDA and CDR2 SQIVND (reference sequence). The V segment lost 7 bases and the J segment 5 bases; nucleotides outside the gene matches: 12. There are 15 residues in the CDR3. This chain's CDR3 is CASTKDRTGGETQYF. In nucleotides, the CDR3 is TGTGCCAGTACCAAGGACCGAACGGGAGGGGAGACCCAGTACTTC.